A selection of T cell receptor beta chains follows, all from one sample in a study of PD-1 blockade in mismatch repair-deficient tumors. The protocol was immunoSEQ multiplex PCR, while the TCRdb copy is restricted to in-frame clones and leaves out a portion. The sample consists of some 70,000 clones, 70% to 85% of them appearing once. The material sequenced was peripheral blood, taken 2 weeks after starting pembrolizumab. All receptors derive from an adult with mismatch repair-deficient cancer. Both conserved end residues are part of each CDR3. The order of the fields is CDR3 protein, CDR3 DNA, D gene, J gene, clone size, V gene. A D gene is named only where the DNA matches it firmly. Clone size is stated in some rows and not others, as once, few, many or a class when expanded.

CDR3aa: CASSGIASYEQYF
CDR3nt: TGTGCCAGCAGTGGGATAGCGTCCTACGAGCAGTACTTC
d_gene: -
j_gene: TRBJ2-7
abundance: -
v_gene: TRBV6-1

CDR3aa: CASSPKASGSGEQYF
CDR3nt: TGTGCCAGCTCACCAAAGGCTAGCGGGAGTGGCGAGCAGTACTTC
d_gene: TRBD2
j_gene: TRBJ2-7
abundance: -
v_gene: TRBV18

CDR3aa: CASSLRTGANQPQHF
CDR3nt: TGTGCCAGCAGCCTAAGGACAGGGGCAAATCAGCCCCAGCATTTT
d_gene: TRBD1
j_gene: TRBJ1-5
abundance: -
v_gene: TRBV11-2

CDR3aa: CASSLSSYEQFF
CDR3nt: TGTGCCAGCAGTTTATCCAGCTATGAGCAGTTCTTC
d_gene: -
j_gene: TRBJ2-1
abundance: -
v_gene: TRBV28

CDR3aa: CASSPETDTIYGYTF
CDR3nt: TGTGCCAGCAGCCCGGAGACCGATACGATATATGGCTACACCTTC
d_gene: -
j_gene: TRBJ1-2
abundance: -
v_gene: TRBV5-4

CDR3aa: CASSLPRTGTINEKLFF
CDR3nt: TGTGCCAGCAGCTTACCCCGGACAGGGACGATTAATGAAAAACTGTTTTTT
d_gene: TRBD1
j_gene: TRBJ1-4
abundance: -
v_gene: TRBV11-2

CDR3aa: CASSEAEPSTDTQYF
CDR3nt: TGTGCCAGCAGTGAAGCGGAACCTAGCACAGATACGCAGTATTTT
d_gene: -
j_gene: TRBJ2-3
abundance: -
v_gene: TRBV2

CDR3aa: CSVGDSSNYGYTF
CDR3nt: TGCAGCGTCGGGGACAGTTCTAACTATGGCTACACCTTC
d_gene: TRBD1
j_gene: TRBJ1-2
abundance: -
v_gene: TRBV29-1

CDR3aa: CASSLSPGENYGYTF
CDR3nt: TGTGCCAGCAGCTTATCCCCAGGGGAGAACTATGGCTACACCTTC
d_gene: -
j_gene: TRBJ1-2
abundance: -
v_gene: TRBV11-3

CDR3aa: CASSQAGLAGTETQYF
CDR3nt: TGCGCCAGCAGCCAAGCTGGACTAGCGGGAACGGAGACCCAGTACTTC
d_gene: TRBD2
j_gene: TRBJ2-5
abundance: -
v_gene: TRBV4-1

CDR3aa: CASSLNFGQENSGNTIYF
CDR3nt: TGTGCCAGCAGCTTAAATTTCGGACAGGAGAACTCTGGAAACACCATATATTTT
d_gene: TRBD1
j_gene: TRBJ1-3
abundance: -
v_gene: TRBV7-9

CDR3aa: CSVPAVNTDTQYF
CDR3nt: TGCAGCGTGCCAGCGGTAAACACAGATACGCAGTATTTT
d_gene: -
j_gene: TRBJ2-3
abundance: -
v_gene: TRBV29-1

CDR3aa: CASSFGGVFNGNTIYF
CDR3nt: TGTGCCAGCAGCTTCGGGGGCGTGTTCAATGGAAACACCATATATTTT
d_gene: -
j_gene: TRBJ1-3
abundance: -
v_gene: TRBV5-4

CDR3aa: CASSQDVGQGVETQYF
CDR3nt: TGCGCCAGCAGCCAAGATGTAGGACAGGGGGTAGAGACCCAGTACTTC
d_gene: TRBD1
j_gene: TRBJ2-5
abundance: -
v_gene: TRBV4-3

CDR3aa: CASSLAGGFEGYTF
CDR3nt: TGTGCCAGCAGCTTAGCAGGGGGTTTTGAGGGCTACACCTTC
d_gene: -
j_gene: TRBJ1-2
abundance: -
v_gene: TRBV7-2

CDR3aa: CASSPEPTGDSYGYTF
CDR3nt: TGTGCCAGCTCACCGGAACCGACAGGGGACAGCTATGGCTACACCTTC
d_gene: TRBD1
j_gene: TRBJ1-2
abundance: few
v_gene: TRBV18

CDR3aa: CASSIDIRAGELFF
CDR3nt: TGTGCCAGTAGTATAGATATCAGGGCCGGGGAGCTGTTTTTT
d_gene: -
j_gene: TRBJ2-2
abundance: -
v_gene: TRBV19

CDR3aa: CASNLLAGSQPQHF
CDR3nt: TGTGCCAGCAACCTCCTGGCAGGTAGTCAGCCCCAGCATTTT
d_gene: -
j_gene: TRBJ1-5
abundance: -
v_gene: TRBV2